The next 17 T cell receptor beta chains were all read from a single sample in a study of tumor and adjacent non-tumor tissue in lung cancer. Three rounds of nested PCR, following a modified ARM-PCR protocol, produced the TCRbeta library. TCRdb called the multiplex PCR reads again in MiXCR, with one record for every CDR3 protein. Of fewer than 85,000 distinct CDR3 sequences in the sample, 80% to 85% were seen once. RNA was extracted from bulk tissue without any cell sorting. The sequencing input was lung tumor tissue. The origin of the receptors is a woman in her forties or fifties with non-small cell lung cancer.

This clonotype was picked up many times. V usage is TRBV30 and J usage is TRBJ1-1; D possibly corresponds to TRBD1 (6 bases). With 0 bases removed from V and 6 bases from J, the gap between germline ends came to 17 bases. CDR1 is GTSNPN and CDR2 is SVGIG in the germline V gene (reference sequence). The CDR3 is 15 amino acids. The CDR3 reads CAWSVRGHEVAEAFF. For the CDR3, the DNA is TGTGCCTGGAGTGTAAGGGGACATGAAGTTGCTGAAGCTTTCTTT. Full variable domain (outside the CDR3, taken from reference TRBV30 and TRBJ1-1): SQTIHQWPATLVQPVGSPLSLECTVEGTSNPNLYWYRQAAGRGLQLLFYSVGIGQISSEVPQNLSASRPQDRQFILSSKKLLLSDSGFYLCAWSVRGHEVAEAFFGQGTRLTVV.

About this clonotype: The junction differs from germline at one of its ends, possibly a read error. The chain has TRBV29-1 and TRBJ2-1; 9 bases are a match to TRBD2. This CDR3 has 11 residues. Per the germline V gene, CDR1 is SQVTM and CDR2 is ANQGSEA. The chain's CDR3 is CSANAGGEQLF. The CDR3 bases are TGCAGTGCTAACGCGGGGGGGGAGCAGCTCTTC.

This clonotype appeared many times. The CDR3 sequence is CASSLQWGDNEQFF. The CDR3 nucleotides are TGTGCCAGCAGCTTACAGTGGGGGGACAATGAGCAGTTCTTC. The chain combines TRBV7-8 with TRBJ2-1; TRBD2 might be the D (6 bases). Germline V gene data show CDR1 as SGHVS and CDR2 as FQNEAQ. V was trimmed by 2 bases and J by 5 bases, leaving 10 bases between them. This CDR3 spans 14 amino acids.

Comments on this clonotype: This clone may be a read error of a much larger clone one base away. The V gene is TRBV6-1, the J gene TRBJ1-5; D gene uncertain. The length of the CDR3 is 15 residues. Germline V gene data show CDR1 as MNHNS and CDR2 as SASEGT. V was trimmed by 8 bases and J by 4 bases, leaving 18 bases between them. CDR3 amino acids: CASASNPYRNQPQHF. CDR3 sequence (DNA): TGTGCCAGCGCGTCAAACCCTTATAGGAATCAGCCCCAGCATTTT.

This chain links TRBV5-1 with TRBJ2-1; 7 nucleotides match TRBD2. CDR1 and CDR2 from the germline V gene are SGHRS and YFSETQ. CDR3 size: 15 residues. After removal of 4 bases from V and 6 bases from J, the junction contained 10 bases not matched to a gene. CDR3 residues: CASSPGLVSGNEQFF. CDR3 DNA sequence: TGCGCCAGCAGCCCAGGACTAGTATCAGGCAATGAGCAGTTCTTC.

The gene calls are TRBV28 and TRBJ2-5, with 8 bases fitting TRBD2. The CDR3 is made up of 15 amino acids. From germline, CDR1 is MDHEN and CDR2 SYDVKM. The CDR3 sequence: CASKLAGYTKRTQYF. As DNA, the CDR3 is TGTGCAAGTAAGTTAGCGGGATACACCAAGAGGACCCAGTACTTC.

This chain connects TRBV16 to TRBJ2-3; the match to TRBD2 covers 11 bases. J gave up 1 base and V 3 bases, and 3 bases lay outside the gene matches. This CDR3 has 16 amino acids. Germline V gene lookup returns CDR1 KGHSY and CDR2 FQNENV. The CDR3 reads CASSHLLAGGTDTQYF. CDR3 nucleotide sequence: TGTGCCAGCAGCCATCTACTAGCGGGAGGCACAGATACGCAGTATTTT. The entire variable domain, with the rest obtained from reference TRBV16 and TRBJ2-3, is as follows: GEEVAQTPKHLVRGEGQKAKLYCAPIKGHSYVFWYQQVLKNEFKFLISFQNENVFDETGMPKERFSAKCLPNSPCSLEIQATKLEDSAVYFCASSHLLAGGTDTQYFGPGTRLTVL.

The CDR3 region is CRVHGQGVGYTF. CDR3 DNA: TGCAGGGTCCACGGACAGGGGGTTGGCTACACCTTC. V is TRBV29-1 and J is TRBJ1-2, with 10 bases aligning to TRBD1. Germline V gene sequence: CDR1 SQVTM, CDR2 ANQGSEA. The CDR3 runs to 12 residues.

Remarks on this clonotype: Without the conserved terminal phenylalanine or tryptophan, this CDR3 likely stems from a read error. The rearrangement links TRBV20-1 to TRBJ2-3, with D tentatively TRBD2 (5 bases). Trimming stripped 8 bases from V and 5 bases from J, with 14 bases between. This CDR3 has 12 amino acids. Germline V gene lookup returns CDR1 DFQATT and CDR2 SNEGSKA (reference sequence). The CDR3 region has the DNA TGCAGTACCAAAAAGGGAGTAGATACGCAGTATCTT. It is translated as CSTKKGVDTQYL.

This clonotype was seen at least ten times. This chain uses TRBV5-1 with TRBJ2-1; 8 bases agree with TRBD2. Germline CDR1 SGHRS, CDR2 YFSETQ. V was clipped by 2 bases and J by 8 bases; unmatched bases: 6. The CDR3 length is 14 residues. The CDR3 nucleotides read TGCGCCAGCAGCTTTAGCGGGAATCTCGATGAGCAGTTCTTC. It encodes CASSFSGNLDEQFF. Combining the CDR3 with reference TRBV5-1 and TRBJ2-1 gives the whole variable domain KAGVTQTPRYLIKTRGQQVTLSCSPISGHRSVSWYQQTPGQGLQFLFEYFSETQRNKGNFPGRFSGRQFSNSRSEMNVSTLELGDSALYLCASSFSGNLDEQFFGPGTRLTVL.

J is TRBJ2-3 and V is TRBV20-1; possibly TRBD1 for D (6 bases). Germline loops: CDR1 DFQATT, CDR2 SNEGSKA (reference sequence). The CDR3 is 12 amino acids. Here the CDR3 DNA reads TGCATTGTAGTACAGGGTGCAGATACGCAGTATTTT. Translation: CIVVQGADTQYF.

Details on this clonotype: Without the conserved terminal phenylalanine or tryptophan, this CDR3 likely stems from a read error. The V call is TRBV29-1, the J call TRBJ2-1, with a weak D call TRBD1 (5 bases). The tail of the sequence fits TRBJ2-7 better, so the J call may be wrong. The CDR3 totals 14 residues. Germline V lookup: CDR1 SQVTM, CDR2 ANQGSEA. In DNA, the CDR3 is TGCAGCGTTGTGGGGTGGGGCTTCCCCAATGAGCAGTACTCC. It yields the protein CSVVGWGFPNEQYS.

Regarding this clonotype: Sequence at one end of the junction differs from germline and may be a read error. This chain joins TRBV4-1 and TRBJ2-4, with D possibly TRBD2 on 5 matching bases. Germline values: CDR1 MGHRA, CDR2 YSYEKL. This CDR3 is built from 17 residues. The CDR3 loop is CVSSTDSGGLAKNIQYF. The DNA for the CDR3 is TGCGTCAGCAGCACTGATAGTGGAGGACTAGCCAAAAACATTCAGTACTTC.

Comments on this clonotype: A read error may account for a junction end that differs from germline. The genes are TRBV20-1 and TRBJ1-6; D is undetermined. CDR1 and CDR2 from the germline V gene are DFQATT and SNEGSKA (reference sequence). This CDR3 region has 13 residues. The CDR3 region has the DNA TGCAGAGCTAGACGGCTAGATAATTCACCCCTCAACTTT. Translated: CRARRLDNSPLNF.

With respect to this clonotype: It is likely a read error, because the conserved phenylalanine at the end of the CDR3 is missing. The CDR3 reads CASSLDSDSAFL. The CDR3 DNA follows: TGTGCCAGCAGCCTCGACAGCGACAGTGCTTTCTTA. The chain links TRBV5-6 to TRBJ1-1, with a tentative D call TRBD1 (5 bases). CDR3 length: 12 amino acids. The V gene's germline CDR1 is SGHDT and CDR2 YYEEEE. V lost 4 bases and J lost 11, with 15 bases in between.

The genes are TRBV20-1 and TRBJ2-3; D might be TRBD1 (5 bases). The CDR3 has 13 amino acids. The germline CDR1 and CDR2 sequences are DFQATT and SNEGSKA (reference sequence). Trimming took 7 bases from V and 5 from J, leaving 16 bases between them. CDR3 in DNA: TGCAGTGTTACCCGGCTGGACATAGATACGCAGTATTTT. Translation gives CSVTRLDIDTQYF.

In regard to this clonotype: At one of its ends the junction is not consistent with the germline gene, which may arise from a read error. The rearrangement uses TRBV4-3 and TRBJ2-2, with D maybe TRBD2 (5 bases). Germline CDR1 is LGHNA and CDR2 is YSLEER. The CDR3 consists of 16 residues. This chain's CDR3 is CASSQEVTRVSGELFF. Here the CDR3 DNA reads TGCGCCAGCAGCCAAGAGGTCACCAGAGTGTCCGGGGAGTTGTTTTTT.